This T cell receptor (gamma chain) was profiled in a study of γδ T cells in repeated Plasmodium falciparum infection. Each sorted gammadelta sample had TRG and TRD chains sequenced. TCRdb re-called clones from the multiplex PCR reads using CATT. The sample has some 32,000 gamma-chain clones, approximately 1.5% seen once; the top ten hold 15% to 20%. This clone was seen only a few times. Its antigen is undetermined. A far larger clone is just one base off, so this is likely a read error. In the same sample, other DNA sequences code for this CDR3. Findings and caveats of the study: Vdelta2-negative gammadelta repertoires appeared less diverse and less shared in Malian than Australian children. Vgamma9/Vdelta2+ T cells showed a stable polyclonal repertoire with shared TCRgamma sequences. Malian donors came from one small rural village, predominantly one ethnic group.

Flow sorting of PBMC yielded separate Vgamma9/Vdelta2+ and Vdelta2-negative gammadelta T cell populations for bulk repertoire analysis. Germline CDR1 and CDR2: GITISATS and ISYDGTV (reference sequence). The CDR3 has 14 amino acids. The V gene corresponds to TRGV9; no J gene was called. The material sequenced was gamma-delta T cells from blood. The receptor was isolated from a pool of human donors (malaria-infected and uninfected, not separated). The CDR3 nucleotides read TGTGCCTTGTGGGAGGCCGTAAGTTATTATAAGAAACTCTTC. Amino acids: CALWEAVSYYKKLF.